The clone carrying this T cell receptor beta chain was found a few times. The target antigen is unknown. This specimen belongs to a study of CD8 T cells in Susac syndrome. General study results and limits: The authors acknowledged that their TCR sequencing and HLA analysis involved a relatively small number of individuals.

Random hexamers primed reverse transcription of 0.5 to 1 ug RNA. The amplification used immunoSEQ multiplex PCR on TCR beta CDR3; it spanned 54 Vbeta and 13 Jbeta. In TCRdb, the immunoSEQ multiplex PCR reads were re-called with MiXCR into one record per CDR3 protein. The data contain some 450,000 distinct CDR3 sequences, 85% of them singletons. Germline loops: CDR1 MNHEY, CDR2 SVGEGT. Trimming took 9 bases from V and 6 from J, leaving 7 bases between them. The CDR3 length is 10 residues. The sequencing sample was made of CD8+ T cells from PBMCs. The chain carries TRBV6-2 or TRBV6-3 and TRBJ2-3; D remains unclear. This TCR came from a human donor with multiple sclerosis. CDR3 region: CARKGDTQYF. The CDR3 coding sequence is TGTGCCAGGAAAGGGGATACGCAGTATTTT.